The 13 T cell receptor beta chains listed next were all sequenced from one sample in a study of vaccination and CD4 T cells after COVID-19 (dated by TCRdb to between 2021 and 2024). Antigen specificity for these receptors is unknown. Libraries were made using PCR. Sequencer: Illumina iSeq 100. DNA from cultured CD4+ T cells underwent TCR sequencing with the Oncomine TCR Beta short-read assay at the Johns Hopkins FTIC core. The public reads were run again by TCRdb, first through fastp at Q25 and then through MiXCR, and only productive beta chains were kept. Every CDR3 protein is listed once, alongside the most common genes and DNA of its rows. The table for this sample lists 20,000 to 25,000 distinct CDR3 sequences; 45% to 50% of them were counted only once. 5% to 6.5% of the sample belongs to the ten largest clones. Sample treatment or condition, as interpreted from the label and publication: roughly ten-day PBMC culture with coronavirus spike peptide pools or control peptides (ViraFEST assay).

The sequenced sample consisted of CD4+ T cells from blood, cultured in vitro. All receptors come from a human donor who had recovered from COVID-19.

The chain uses TRBV2 and TRBJ1-2; no firm D call. The germline V gene has CDR1 SNHLY and CDR2 FYNNEI. Deletions cut 0 bases from V and 1 base from J, with 9 bases between. The CDR3 runs to 15 residues. CDR3 loop: CASSEAIVYNYGYTF. In DNA, the CDR3 is TGTGCCAGCAGTGAAGCGATAGTCTATAACTATGGCTACACCTTC.

The chain joins TRBV6-5 to TRBJ2-6, with TRBD1 as a possible D gene (5 bases). Germline lookup yields CDR1 MNHEY and CDR2 SVGAGI. CDR3 length: 16 residues. V lost 3 bases and J lost 3, with 12 bases in between. The CDR3 sequence: CASSYSRAGGANVLTF. The CDR3 DNA reads as TGTGCCAGCAGTTATTCCAGGGCTGGTGGGGCCAACGTCCTGACTTTC.

Comment on this clonotype: Its ends do not fully match the called genes, so a read error is possible. The chain joins TRBV28 to TRBJ1-6; 7 nucleotides align to TRBD1. Germline V gives CDR1 MDHEN, CDR2 SYDVKM. The CDR3 has 15 amino acids. The chain's CDR3 is CASSYFRGGYSPLHF. The CDR3, as DNA: TGTGCTAGCAGTTACTTCAGGGGGGGCTATTCACCCCTCCACTTT.

This chain links TRBV2 with TRBJ2-1; D is uncertain. The germline V and J ends were trimmed by 4 bases and 5 bases, with 12 bases remaining between them. CDR3 length equals 14 residues. Germline V lookup: CDR1 SNHLY, CDR2 FYNNEI. The CDR3 loop reads CASSGSFGDNEQFF. The CDR3 DNA reads as TGTGCCAGCAGTGGATCCTTTGGGGACAATGAGCAGTTCTTC.

This clonotype was detected once. One junction end does not reproduce the germline sequence, and a read error may be involved. J is TRBJ1-1 and V is TRBV12-3 or TRBV12-4; perhaps TRBD1 as D (6 bases). This CDR3 spans 15 amino acids. This CDR3 is CASSSGGGWNTGAFF. Written as DNA, the CDR3 is TGTGCCAGCAGTTCAGGAGGGGGGTGGAACACTGGAGCTTTCTTT.

This chain links TRBV4-1 with TRBJ1-1, with a weak D call TRBD1 (6 bases). Germline V CDR1 and CDR2: MGHRA, YSYEKL. V lost 4 bases to trimming and J lost 3 bases, with 21 bases between them. The CDR3 is 17 residues long. The CDR3 sequence: CASSRPMVGGPDTEAFF. CDR3 in DNA: TGCGCCAGCAGCCGCCCCATGGTGGGGGGGCCGGACACTGAAGCTTTCTTT.

The chain is built from TRBV7-9 and TRBJ1-6; no clear D gene. CDR3 length: 14 residues. Looked up from germline, CDR1 is SEHNR and CDR2 is FQNEAQ (reference sequence). The V and J ends lost 1 base and 7 bases respectively, with 8 bases between them. CDR3 in amino acids: CASSLGGANSPLHF. The DNA of the CDR3 is TGTGCCAGCAGCTTAGGGGGAGCAAATTCACCCCTCCACTTT.

V is TRBV7-3 and J is TRBJ2-5, with D uncertain. V shed 4 bases and J shed 3 bases, with 9 bases lying between them. Germline values: CDR1 SGHTA, CDR2 FQGTGA. CDR3 length: 13 residues. The CDR3 DNA is TGTGCCAGCAGCTCCACTCCGGAAGAGACCCAGTACTTC. This gives the protein CASSSTPEETQYF.

This clonotype was seen only a few times. The chain couples TRBV5-1 to TRBJ1-1; no definite D call. The V gene lost 6 bases and the J gene lost 1 base, with 13 bases spanning the gap. The germline gives CDR1 SGHRS, CDR2 YFSETQ. This CDR3 region has 14 residues. The CDR3 DNA follows: TGCGCCAGCAAGTCAGAAGGGTCGAACACTGAAGCTTTCTTT. Translation gives CASKSEGSNTEAFF.

The V call is TRBV5-1, the J call TRBJ2-5, with 7 bases identical to TRBD1. V shed 4 bases, J shed 2 bases, and the junction held 2 bases outside the gene matches. Germline assignment: CDR1 SGHRS and CDR2 YFSETQ. This CDR3 is built from 13 residues. The CDR3 is CASSRTGQETQYF. In nucleotides, the CDR3 is TGCGCCAGCAGCCGGACAGGTCAAGAGACCCAGTACTTC.

A single count supports this clonotype. The chain has TRBV19 and TRBJ1-5; D possibly corresponds to TRBD1 (5 bases). V was cut by 1 base and J by 6 bases, with 13 bases left in between. Germline assignment: CDR1 LNHDA and CDR2 SQIVND (reference sequence). The CDR3 runs 15 residues. The CDR3 loop is CASSIAGERVQPQHF. DNA for the CDR3: TGTGCCAGTAGTATAGCGGGGGAGAGGGTTCAGCCCCAGCATTTT.

This clonotype was detected a few times. V usage is TRBV27 and J usage is TRBJ1-4, with D perhaps matching TRBD1 (6 bases). From germline, CDR1 is MNHEY and CDR2 SMNVEV (reference sequence). CDR3 length: 12 amino acids. Trimming removed 5 bases from V and 10 bases from J, with 11 bases in between. This CDR3 reads CASSPRGGKLFF. As DNA, the CDR3 is TGTGCCAGCAGTCCCCGAGGGGGAAAACTGTTTTTT.

V is TRBV19 and J is TRBJ2-1; 10 nucleotides align to TRBD2. CDR1 is LNHDA, CDR2 SQIVND, per germline (reference sequence). The CDR3 extends over 14 amino acids. V was clipped by 6 bases and J by 5 bases; unmatched bases: 4. This chain's CDR3 is CASRSLAGDNEQFF. The CDR3 DNA follows: TGTGCCAGTAGATCCCTAGCGGGAGACAATGAGCAGTTCTTC.